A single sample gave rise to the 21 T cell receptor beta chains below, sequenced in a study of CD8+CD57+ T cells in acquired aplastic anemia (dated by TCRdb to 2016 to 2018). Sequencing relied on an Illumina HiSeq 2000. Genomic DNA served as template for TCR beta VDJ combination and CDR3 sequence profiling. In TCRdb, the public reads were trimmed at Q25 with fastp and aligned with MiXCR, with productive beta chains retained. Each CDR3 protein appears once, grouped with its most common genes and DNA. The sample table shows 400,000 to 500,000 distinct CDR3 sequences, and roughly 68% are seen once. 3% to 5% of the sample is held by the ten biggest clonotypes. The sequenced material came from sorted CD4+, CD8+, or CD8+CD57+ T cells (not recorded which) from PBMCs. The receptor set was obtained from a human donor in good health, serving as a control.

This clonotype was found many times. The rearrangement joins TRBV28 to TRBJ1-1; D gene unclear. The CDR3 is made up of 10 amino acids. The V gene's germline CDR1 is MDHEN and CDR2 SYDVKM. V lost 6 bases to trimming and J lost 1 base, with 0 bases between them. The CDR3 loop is CASRNTEAFF. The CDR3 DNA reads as TGTGCCAGCAGGAACACTGAAGCTTTCTTT.

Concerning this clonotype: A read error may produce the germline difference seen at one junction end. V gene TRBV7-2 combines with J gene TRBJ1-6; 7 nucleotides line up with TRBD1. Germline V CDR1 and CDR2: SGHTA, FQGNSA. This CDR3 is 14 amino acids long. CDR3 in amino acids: CASSRGQFNSPPHF. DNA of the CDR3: TGTGCCAGCAGTAGGGGACAGTTTAATTCTCCCCCCCACTTT.

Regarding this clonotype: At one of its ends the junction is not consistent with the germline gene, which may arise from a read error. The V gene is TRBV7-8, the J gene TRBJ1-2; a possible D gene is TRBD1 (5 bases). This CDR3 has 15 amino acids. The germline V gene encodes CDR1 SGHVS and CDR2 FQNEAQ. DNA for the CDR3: TGTGCCAGCAGCCGAATAGGGACTGGAAGCTACGGCTATACCTTC. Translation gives CASSRIGTGSYGYTF.

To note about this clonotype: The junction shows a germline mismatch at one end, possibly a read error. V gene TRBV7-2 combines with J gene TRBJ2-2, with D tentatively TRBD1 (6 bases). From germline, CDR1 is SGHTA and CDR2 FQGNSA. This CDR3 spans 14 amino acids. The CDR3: CASSLQQGQDNSPF. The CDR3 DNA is TGTGCCAGCAGCTTACAACAGGGTCAGGATAATTCACCCTTT.

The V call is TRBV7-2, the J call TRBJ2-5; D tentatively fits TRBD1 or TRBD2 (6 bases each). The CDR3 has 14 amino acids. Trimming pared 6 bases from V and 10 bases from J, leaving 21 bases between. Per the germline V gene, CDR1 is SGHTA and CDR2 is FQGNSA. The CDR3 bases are TGTGCCAGCAGGGCTGGAGGGGGGCCAGTCGGCCAGTACTTC. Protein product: CASRAGGGPVGQYF.

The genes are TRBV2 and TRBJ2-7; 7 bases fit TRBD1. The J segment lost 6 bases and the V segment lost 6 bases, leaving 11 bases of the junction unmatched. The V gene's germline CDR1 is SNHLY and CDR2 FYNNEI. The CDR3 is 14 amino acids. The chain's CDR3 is CASRGQAKDLEQYF. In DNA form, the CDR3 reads TGTGCCAGCAGAGGACAGGCCAAGGATCTCGAGCAGTACTTC.

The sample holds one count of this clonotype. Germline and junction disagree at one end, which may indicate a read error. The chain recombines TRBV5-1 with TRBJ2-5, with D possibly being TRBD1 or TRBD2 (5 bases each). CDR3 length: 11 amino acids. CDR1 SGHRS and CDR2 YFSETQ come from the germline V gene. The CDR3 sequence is CASSGTLGPLF. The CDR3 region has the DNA TGCGCCAGCAGCGGGACCCTAGGACCACTCTTC.

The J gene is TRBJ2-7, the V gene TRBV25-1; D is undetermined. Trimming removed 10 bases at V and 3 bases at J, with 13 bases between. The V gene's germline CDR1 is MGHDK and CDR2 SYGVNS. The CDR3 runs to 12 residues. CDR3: CAIGDGGYEQYF. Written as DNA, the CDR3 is TGTGCCATCGGTGATGGCGGCTACGAGCAGTACTTC.

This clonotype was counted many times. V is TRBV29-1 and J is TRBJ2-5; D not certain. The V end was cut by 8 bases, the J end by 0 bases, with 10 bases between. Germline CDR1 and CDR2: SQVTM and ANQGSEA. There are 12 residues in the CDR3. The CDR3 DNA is TGCAGCACCATCGCATACCAAGAGACCCAGTACTTC. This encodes CSTIAYQETQYF.

The CDR3 bases are TGCAGCGTCGTCTTCCTTTGGTGGGACACTGAAGCTTTCTTT. Its protein is CSVVFLWWDTEAFF. The chain carries TRBV29-1 and TRBJ1-1, with no clear D. The germline CDR1 and CDR2 sequences are SQVTM and ANQGSEA. V was pared by 6 bases and J by 3 bases, with 17 bases between. The CDR3 is 14 amino acids.

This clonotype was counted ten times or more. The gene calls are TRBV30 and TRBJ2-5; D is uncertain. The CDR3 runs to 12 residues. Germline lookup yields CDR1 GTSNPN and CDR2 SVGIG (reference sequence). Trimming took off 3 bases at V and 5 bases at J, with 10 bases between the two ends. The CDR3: CAWRKGRETQYF. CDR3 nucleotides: TGTGCCTGGAGAAAGGGAAGGGAGACCCAGTACTTC.

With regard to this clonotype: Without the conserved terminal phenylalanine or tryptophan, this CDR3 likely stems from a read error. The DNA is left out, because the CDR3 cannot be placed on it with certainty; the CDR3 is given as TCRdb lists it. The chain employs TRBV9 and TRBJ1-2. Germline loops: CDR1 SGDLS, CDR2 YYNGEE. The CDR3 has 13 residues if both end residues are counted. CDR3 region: CASSRQANYGYTL.

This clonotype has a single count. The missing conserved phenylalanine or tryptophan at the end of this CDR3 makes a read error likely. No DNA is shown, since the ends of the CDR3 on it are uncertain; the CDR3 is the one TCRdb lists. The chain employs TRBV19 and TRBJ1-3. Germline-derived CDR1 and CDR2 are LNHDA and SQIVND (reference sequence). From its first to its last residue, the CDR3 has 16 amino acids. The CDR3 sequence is CASSMGVTNSPLHFEI.

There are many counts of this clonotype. CDR3 loop: CASSYRIDRGSTDTQYF. The CDR3, as DNA: TGTGCCAGCAGTTACCGCATCGACAGGGGGAGCACAGATACGCAGTATTTT. The J gene is TRBJ2-3, the V gene TRBV6-2 or TRBV6-3; TRBD1 agrees at 9 bases. J lost 0 bases, V lost 2 bases, and 6 bases had no gene match. The CDR3 is 17 residues long. The germline V gene has CDR1 MNHEY and CDR2 SVGEGT.

The CDR3 spells CSVEDLDISEQFF. CDR3 DNA sequence: TGCAGCGTTGAAGATCTTGATATAAGTGAGCAGTTCTTC. This chain joins TRBV29-1 and TRBJ2-1; D not resolved. The V and J ends lost 0 bases and 9 bases respectively, with 12 bases between them. The CDR3 is made up of 13 amino acids. Per germline, CDR1 SQVTM and CDR2 ANQGSEA.

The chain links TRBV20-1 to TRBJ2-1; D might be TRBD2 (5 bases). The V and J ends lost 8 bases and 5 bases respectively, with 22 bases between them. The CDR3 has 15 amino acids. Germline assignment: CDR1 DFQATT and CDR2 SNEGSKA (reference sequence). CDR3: CSPRGRIPVDNEQFF. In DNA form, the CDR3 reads TGCAGTCCGAGAGGGCGAATACCTGTGGACAATGAGCAGTTCTTC.

CDR3 sequence reads: CASSLLVTGGSYGYTF. CDR3 coding DNA: TGTGCCAGCAGTTTACTTGTCACCGGGGGCAGCTATGGCTACACCTTC. The V and J genes are TRBV12-3 or TRBV12-4 and TRBJ1-2; D may be TRBD1 (6 bases). The ends were cut back, 2 bases at V and 4 bases at J, with 17 bases in the middle. The CDR3 length is 16 residues.

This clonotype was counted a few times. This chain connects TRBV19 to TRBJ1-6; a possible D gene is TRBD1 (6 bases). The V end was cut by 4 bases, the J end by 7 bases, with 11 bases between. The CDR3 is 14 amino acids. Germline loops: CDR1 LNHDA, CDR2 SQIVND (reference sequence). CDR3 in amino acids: CASSKQGRNSPLHF. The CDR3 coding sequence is TGTGCCAGTAGTAAACAGGGAAGGAATTCACCCCTCCACTTT. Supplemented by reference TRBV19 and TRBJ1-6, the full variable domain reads DGGITQSPKYLFRKEGQNVTLSCEQNLNHDAMYWYRQDPGQGLRLIYYSQIVNDFQKGDIAEGYSVSREKKESFPLTVTSAQKNPTAFYLCASSKQGRNSPLHFGNGTRLTVT.

The DNA for the CDR3 is TGTGCCAGCAGGAAAGCGGGGGCCTACGATGCGCAGTTCTTC. Residues: CASRKAGAYDAQFF. The chain links TRBV7-2 to TRBJ2-3; 8 bases agree with TRBD2. The tail of the sequence fits TRBJ2-1 better, so the J call may be wrong. The CDR3 sequence is 14 residues long. Germline V gene data show CDR1 as SGHTA and CDR2 as FQGNSA.

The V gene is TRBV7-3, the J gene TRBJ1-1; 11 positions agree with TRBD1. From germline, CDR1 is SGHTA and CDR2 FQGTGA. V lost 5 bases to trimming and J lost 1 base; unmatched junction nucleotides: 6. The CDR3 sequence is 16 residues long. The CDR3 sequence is CASSDRDRGGNTEAFF. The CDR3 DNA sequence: TGTGCCAGCAGCGACCGGGACAGGGGGGGGAACACTGAAGCTTTCTTT.

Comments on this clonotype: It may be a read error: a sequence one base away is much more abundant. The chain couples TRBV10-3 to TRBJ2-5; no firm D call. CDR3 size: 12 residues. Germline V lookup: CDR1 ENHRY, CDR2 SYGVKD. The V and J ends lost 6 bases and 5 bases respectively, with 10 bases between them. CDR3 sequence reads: CAISPAAETQYF. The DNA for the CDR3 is TGTGCCATCAGCCCCGCGGCGGAGACCCAGTACTTC.